This T cell receptor beta chain was obtained from a study of beta chain features in type 1 diabetes. Study details: Healthy donors resembled patients in age, gender and cell yields.

Reverse transcription of all isolated RNA meant that expressed TCRB transcripts were sequenced. Some clones are missing from TCRdb's copy, which holds only in-frame ones; the method was immunoSEQ multiplex PCR. The sample has hundreds of thousands of clones, roughly 31% seen once. A single heparinised draw of approximately 0.12 L on average was taken per donor. Purity exceeding 95% was reached by all sorted populations. Study findings and constraints: Type 1 diabetes patients showed fewer insertions and more deletions at VDJ junctions.

From germline, CDR1 is ENHRY and CDR2 SYGVKD. This CDR3 contains 16 residues. Trimming shortened V by 10 bases and J by 1 base, and 20 bases separated the two germline ends. About this clone: Its specificity is not known.

The V call is TRBV10-3, the J call TRBJ2-1, with D maybe TRBD2 (5 bases). Sequenced material: naive CD4+ T cells from blood. The origin of this receptor is a man aged 18 to 35 in good health. CDR3 in DNA: TGTGCCACGACAACGGACTCCTTAACATCCTACAATGAGCAGTTCTTC. This sequence encodes CATTTDSLTSYNEQFF.